This is a list of T cell receptor beta chains from one sample in a study of control samples from healthy donors and cancer patients. Produced via immunoSEQ multiplex PCR; TCRdb's table is partial and in-frame only. The sample shows about 59,000 clones, 92% of them seen only once. Material: PBMCs. These receptors were obtained from a middle-aged man with colorectal cancer. CDR3s include the opening cysteine and the closing phenylalanine or tryptophan. D genes are given only for firm matches. Expanded clones are given a class, and other clones once, few, many or no size at all.

V gene,J gene,clone size,D gene,CDR3 protein,CDR3 DNA
TRBV7-2,TRBJ1-2,-,-,CASSLQDYYGYTF,TGTGCCAGCAGCTTACAGGACTACTATGGCTACACCTTC
TRBV18,TRBJ2-5,-,-,CASSPRLERETQYF,TGTGCCAGCTCACCCCGGCTAGAGAGAGAGACCCAGTACTTC
TRBV5-1,TRBJ1-4,-,-,CASSLLARVGSTNEKLFF,TGCGCCAGCAGCTTGTTGGCCCGGGTGGGATCAACTAATGAAAAACTGTTTTTT
TRBV3-1/TRBV3-2,TRBJ1-5,few,-,CASSQGGNQPQHF,TGTGCCAGCAGCCAAGGAGGGAATCAGCCCCAGCATTTT
TRBV7-3,TRBJ2-2,-,-,CASSRGYNTGELFF,TGTGCCAGCAGCCGGGGGTACAACACCGGGGAGCTGTTTTTT
TRBV18,TRBJ1-4,few,TRBD1,CASSRKGAATNEKLFF,TGTGCCAGCTCACGAAAGGGGGCCGCAACTAATGAAAAACTGTTTTTT
TRBV21-1,TRBJ1-6,-,-,CASSRLGPRTYNSPLHF,TGTGCCAGCAGCAGACTCGGGCCCAGAACCTATAATTCACCCCTCCACTTT
TRBV6-5,TRBJ1-2,once,-,CASRPGVGNGYTF,TGTGCCAGCAGGCCCGGGGTAGGGAATGGCTACACCTTC
TRBV7-2,TRBJ2-5,-,TRBD2,CASSQGLAGGQETQYF,TGTGCCAGCAGCCAGGGACTAGCGGGGGGGCAAGAGACCCAGTACTTC
TRBV6-5,TRBJ1-2,-,-,CASRTKLGGRLGYTF,TGTGCCAGCAGGACCAAACTGGGGGGGCGCCTTGGCTACACCTTC
TRBV7-9,TRBJ2-1,-,-,CASSLSRVSGDEQFF,TGTGCCAGCAGCTTATCACGGGTATCGGGGGATGAGCAGTTCTTC
TRBV19,TRBJ1-4,-,-,CATRGLSTNEKLFF,TGTGCCACCAGGGGACTTTCAACTAATGAAAAACTGTTTTTT
TRBV19,TRBJ2-5,-,TRBD2,CASSPERGGETQYF,TGTGCCAGTAGTCCGGAGCGGGGGGGAGAGACCCAGTACTTC
TRBV5-1,TRBJ2-3,-,TRBD2,CASSTGTSGGSDTQYF,TGCGCCAGCAGCACGGGGACTAGCGGGGGCTCAGATACGCAGTATTTT